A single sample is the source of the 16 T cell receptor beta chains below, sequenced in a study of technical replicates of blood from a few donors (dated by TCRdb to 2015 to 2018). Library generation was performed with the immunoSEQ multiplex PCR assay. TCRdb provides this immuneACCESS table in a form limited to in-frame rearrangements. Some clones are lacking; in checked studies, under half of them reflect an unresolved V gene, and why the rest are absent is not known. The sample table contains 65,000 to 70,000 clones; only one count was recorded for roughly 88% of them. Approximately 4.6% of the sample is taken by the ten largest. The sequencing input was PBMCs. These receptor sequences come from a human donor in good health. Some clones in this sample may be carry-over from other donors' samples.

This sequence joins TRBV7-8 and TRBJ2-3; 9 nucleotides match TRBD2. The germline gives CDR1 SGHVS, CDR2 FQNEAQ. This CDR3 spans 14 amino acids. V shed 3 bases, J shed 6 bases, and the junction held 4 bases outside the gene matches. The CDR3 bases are TGTGCCAGCAGCTTCATTAGCGGGAGTGATACGCAGTATTTT. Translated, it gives CASSFISGSDTQYF.

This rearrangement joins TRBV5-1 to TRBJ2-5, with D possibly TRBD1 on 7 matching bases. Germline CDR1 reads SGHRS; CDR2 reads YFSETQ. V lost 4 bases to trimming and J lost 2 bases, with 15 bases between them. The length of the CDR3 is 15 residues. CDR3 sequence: CASSNDRAGQETQYF. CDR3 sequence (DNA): TGCGCCAGCAGCAACGACAGGGCGGGGCAAGAGACCCAGTACTTC.

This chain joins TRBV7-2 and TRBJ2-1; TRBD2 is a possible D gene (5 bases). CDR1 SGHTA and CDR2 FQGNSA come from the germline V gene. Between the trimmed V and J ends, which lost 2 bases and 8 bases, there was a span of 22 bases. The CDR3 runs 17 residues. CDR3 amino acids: CASSLLVGPHLSDEQFF. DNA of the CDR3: TGTGCCAGCAGCTTATTGGTAGGACCGCACCTTAGCGATGAGCAGTTCTTC.

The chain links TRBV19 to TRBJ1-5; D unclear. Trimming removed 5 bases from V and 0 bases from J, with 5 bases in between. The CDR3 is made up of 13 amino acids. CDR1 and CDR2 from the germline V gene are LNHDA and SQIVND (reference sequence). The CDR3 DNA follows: TGTGCCAGTAGTTCACATAGCAATCAGCCCCAGCATTTT. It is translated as CASSSHSNQPQHF.

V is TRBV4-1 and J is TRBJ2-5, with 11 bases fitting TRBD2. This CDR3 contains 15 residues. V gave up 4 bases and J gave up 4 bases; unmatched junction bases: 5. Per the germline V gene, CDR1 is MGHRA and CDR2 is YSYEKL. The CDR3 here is CASSRTGLAGETQYF. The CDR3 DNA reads TGCGCCAGCAGCCGGACCGGACTAGCGGGAGAGACCCAGTACTTC.

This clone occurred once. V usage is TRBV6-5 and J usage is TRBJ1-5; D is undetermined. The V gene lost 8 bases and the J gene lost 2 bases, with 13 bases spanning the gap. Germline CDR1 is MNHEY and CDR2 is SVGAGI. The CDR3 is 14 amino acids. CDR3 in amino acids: CASQLQYGNQPQHF. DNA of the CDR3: TGTGCCAGCCAGTTACAATACGGCAATCAGCCCCAGCATTTT.

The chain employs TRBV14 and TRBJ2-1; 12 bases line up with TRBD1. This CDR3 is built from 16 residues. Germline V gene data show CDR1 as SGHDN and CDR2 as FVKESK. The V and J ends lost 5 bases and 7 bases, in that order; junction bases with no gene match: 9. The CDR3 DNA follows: TGTGCCAGCAGCTCCCGGGACAGGGGGCACGGAAATGAGCAGTTCTTC. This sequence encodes CASSSRDRGHGNEQFF.

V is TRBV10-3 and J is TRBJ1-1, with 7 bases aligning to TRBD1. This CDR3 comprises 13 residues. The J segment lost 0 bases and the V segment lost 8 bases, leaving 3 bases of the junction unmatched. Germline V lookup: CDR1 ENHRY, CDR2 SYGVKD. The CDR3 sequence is CAIAQGMNTEAFF. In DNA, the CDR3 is TGTGCCATCGCACAGGGGATGAACACTGAAGCTTTCTTT.

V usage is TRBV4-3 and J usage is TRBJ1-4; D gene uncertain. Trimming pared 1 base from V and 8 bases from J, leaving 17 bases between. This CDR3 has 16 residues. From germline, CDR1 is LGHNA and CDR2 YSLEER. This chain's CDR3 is CASSQVGRGLNEKLFF. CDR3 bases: TGCGCCAGCAGCCAAGTGGGGAGAGGATTGAACGAAAAACTGTTTTTT.

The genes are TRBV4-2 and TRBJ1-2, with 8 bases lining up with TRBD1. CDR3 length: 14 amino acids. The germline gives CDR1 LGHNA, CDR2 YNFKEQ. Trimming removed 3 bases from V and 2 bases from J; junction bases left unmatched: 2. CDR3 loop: CASSQWTGNYGYTF. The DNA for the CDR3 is TGTGCCAGCAGCCAGTGGACAGGGAACTATGGCTACACCTTC.

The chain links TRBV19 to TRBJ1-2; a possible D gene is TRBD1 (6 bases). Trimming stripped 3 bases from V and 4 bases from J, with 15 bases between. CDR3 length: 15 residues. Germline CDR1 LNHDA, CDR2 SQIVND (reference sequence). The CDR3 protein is CASSMYQQGTYGYTF. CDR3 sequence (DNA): TGTGCCAGTAGTATGTACCAGCAGGGGACCTATGGCTACACCTTC.

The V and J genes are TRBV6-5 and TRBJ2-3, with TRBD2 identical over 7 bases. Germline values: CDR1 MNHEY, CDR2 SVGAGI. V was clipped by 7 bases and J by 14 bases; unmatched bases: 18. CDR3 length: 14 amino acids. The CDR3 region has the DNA TGTGCCAGCACCCTTACCCCTAGCGGTACCTCTTGGTATTTT. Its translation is CASTLTPSGTSWYF.

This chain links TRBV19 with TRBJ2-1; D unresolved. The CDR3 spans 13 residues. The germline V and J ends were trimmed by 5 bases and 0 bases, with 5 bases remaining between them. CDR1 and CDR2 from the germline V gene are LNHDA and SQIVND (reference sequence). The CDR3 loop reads CASSENSYNEQFF. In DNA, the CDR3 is TGTGCCAGTAGTGAGAACTCCTACAATGAGCAGTTCTTC. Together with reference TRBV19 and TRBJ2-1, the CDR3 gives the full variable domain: DGGITQSPKYLFRKEGQNVTLSCEQNLNHDAMYWYRQDPGQGLRLIYYSQIVNDFQKGDIAEGYSVSREKKESFPLTVTSAQKNPTAFYLCASSENSYNEQFFGPGTRLTVL.

The CDR3: CASRGTGSSYTEAFF. As DNA, the CDR3 is TGTGCCAGCAGGGGGACAGGGAGCTCCTACACTGAAGCTTTCTTT. The chain combines TRBV2 with TRBJ1-1, with 9 positions matching TRBD1. CDR3 length equals 15 residues. Germline V gives CDR1 SNHLY, CDR2 FYNNEI. V lost 6 bases and J lost 3; bases outside the gene matches: 8.

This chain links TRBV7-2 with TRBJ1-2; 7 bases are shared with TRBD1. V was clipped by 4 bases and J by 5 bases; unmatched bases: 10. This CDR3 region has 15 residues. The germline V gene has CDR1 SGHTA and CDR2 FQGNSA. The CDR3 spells CASSYQTGKNYGYTF. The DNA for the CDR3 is TGTGCCAGCAGCTACCAGACAGGGAAAAATTATGGCTACACCTTC.

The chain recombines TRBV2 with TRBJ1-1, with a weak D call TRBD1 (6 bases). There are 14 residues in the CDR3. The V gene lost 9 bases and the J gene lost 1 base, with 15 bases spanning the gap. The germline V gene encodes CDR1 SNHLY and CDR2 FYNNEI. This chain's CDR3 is CASTSVTGNTEAFF. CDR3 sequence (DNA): TGTGCCAGTACCTCGGTGACAGGGAACACTGAAGCTTTCTTT.